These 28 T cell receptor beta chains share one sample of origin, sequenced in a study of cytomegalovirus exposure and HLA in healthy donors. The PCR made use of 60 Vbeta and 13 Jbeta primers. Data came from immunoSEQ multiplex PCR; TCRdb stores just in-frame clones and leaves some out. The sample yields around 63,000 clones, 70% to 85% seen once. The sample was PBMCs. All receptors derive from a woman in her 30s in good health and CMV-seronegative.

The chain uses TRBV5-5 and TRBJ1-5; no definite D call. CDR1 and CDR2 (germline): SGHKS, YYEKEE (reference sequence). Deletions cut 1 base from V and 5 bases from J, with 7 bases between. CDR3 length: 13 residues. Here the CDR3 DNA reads TGTGCCAGCAGCTTGCTCCTCGATCAGCCCCAGCATTTT. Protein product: CASSLLLDQPQHF.

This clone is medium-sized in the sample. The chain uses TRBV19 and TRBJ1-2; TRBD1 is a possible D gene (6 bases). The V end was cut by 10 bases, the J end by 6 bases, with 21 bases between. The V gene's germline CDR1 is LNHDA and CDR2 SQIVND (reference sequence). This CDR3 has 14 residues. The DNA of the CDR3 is TGTGCCACCGTGGACGGCTGGGGGCAAAATGGCTACACCTTC. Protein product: CATVDGWGQNGYTF.

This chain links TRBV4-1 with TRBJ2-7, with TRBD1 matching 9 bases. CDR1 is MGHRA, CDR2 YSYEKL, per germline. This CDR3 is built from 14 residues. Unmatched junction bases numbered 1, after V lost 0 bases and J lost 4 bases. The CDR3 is CASSQEQGAYEQYF. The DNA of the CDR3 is TGCGCCAGCAGCCAAGAACAGGGGGCGTACGAGCAGTACTTC.

The CDR3 DNA reads as TGTGCCAGCAGCAGGGACAGGGGAAGGACAGATACGCAGTATTTT. Translated, it gives CASSRDRGRTDTQYF. V is TRBV7-2 and J is TRBJ2-3, with 10 bases aligning to TRBD1. CDR3 length: 15 amino acids. The V gene end was trimmed by 5 bases and the J gene end by 3 bases; junction bases not matched to a gene: 5. CDR1 and CDR2 (germline): SGHTA, FQGNSA.

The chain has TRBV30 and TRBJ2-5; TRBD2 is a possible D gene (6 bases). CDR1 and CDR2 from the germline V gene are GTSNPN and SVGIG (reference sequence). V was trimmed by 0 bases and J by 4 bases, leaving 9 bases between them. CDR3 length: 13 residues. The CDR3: CAWSVLGGETQYF. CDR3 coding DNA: TGTGCCTGGAGTGTACTCGGGGGAGAGACCCAGTACTTC.

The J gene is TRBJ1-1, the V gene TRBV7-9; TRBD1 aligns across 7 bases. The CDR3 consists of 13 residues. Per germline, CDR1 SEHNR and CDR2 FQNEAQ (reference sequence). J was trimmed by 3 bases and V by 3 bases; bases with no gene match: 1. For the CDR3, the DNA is TGTGCCAGCAGCTTGGGACAGCACACTGAAGCTTTCTTT. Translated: CASSLGQHTEAFF.

The CDR3 DNA reads as TGTGCCAGTAGTTTACAGGGCACAGATACGCAGTATTTT. Translation: CASSLQGTDTQYF. V gene TRBV19 combines with J gene TRBJ2-3, with D possibly TRBD1 on 5 matching bases. The germline V gene encodes CDR1 LNHDA and CDR2 SQIVND (reference sequence). The germline V and J ends were trimmed by 5 bases and 1 base, with 7 bases remaining between them. This CDR3 has 13 amino acids.

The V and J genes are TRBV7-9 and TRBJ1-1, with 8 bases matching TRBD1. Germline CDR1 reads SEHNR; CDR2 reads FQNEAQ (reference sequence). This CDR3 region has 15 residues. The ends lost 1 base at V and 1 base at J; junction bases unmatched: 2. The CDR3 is CASSLVQGANTEAFF. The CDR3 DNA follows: TGTGCCAGCAGCTTAGTTCAGGGGGCGAACACTGAAGCTTTCTTT. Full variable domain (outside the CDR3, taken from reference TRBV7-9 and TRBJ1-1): DTGVSQNPRHKITKRGQNVTFRCDPISEHNRLYWYRQTLGQGPEFLTYFQNEAQLEKSRLLSDRFSAERPKGSFSTLEIQRTEQGDSAMYLCASSLVQGANTEAFFGQGTRLTVV.

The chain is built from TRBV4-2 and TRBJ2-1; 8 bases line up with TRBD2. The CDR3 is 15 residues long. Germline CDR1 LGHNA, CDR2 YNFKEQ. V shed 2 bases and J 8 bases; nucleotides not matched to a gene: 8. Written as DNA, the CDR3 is TGTGCCAGCAGCCAACTGCGGGGGGCTGGGGATGAGCAGTTCTTC. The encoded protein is CASSQLRGAGDEQFF.

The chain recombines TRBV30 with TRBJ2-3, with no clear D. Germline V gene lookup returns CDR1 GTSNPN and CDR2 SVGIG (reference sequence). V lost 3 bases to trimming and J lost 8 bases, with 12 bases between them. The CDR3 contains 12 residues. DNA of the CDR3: TGTGCCTGGAGACCCTCTTCGGGTACGCAGTATTTT. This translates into CAWRPSSGTQYF.

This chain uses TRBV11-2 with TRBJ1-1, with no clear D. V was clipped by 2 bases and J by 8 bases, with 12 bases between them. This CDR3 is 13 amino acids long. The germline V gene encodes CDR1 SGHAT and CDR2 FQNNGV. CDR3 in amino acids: CASSLQWSAEAFF. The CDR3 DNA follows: TGTGCCAGCAGCTTACAGTGGTCTGCCGAAGCTTTCTTT.

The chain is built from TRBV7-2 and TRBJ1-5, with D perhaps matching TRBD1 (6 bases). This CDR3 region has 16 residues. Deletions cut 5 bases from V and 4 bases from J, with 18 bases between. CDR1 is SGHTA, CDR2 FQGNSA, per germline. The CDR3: CASSPSEAGENQPQHF. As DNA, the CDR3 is TGTGCCAGCAGCCCCTCTGAGGCAGGGGAGAATCAGCCCCAGCATTTT.

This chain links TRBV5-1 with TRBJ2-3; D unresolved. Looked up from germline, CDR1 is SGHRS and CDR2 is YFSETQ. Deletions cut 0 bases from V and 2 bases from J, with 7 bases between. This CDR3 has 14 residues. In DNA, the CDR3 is TGCGCCAGCAGCTTGGTGGCTTTCACAGATACGCAGTATTTT. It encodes CASSLVAFTDTQYF.

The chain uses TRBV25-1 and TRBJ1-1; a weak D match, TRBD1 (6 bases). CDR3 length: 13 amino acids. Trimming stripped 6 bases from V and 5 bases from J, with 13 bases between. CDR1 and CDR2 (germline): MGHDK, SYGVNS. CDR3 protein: CASRQGKRTEAFF. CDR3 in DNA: TGTGCCAGCAGACAGGGAAAACGGACTGAAGCTTTCTTT.

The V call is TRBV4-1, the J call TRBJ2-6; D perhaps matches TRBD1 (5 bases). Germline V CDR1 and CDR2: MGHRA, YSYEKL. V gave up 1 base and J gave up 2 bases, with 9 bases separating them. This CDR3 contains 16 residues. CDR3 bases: TGCGCCAGCAGCCAAGTCCAGGGAACTGGGGCCAACGTCCTGACTTTC. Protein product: CASSQVQGTGANVLTF.

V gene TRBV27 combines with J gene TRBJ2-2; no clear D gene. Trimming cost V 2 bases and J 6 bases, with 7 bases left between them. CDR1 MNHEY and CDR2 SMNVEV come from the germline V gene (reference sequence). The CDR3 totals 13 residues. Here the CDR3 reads CASSLRYSGELFF. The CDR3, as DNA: TGTGCCAGCAGTTTAAGATACTCCGGGGAGCTGTTTTTT.

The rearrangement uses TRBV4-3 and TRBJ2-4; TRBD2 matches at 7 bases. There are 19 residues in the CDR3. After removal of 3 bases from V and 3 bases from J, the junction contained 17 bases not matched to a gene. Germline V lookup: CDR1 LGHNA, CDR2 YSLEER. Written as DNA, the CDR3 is TGCGCCAGCAGCCAGACTCAAACGAGCGGGGTCCGGGGCAAAAACATTCAGTACTTC. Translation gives CASSQTQTSGVRGKNIQYF.

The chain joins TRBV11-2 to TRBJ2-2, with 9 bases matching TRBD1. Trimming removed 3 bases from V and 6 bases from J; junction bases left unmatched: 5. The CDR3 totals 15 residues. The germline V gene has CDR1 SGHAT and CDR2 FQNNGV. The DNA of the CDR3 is TGTGCCAGCAGCTTGACGACAGGGGGGGCCGGGGAGCTGTTTTTT. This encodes CASSLTTGGAGELFF.

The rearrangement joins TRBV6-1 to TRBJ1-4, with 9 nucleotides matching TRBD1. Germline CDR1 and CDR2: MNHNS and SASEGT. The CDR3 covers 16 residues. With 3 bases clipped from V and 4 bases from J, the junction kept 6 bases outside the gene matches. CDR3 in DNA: TGTGCCAGCAGTGACGGAAGACAGGGGGGTAATGAAAAACTGTTTTTT. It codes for CASSDGRQGGNEKLFF.

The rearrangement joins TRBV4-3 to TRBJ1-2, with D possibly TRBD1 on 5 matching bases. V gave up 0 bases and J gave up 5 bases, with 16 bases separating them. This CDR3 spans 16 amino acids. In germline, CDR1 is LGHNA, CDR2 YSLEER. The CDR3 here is CASSQDSATALYGYTF. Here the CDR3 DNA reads TGCGCCAGCAGCCAAGACAGCGCGACAGCTTTGTATGGCTACACCTTC.

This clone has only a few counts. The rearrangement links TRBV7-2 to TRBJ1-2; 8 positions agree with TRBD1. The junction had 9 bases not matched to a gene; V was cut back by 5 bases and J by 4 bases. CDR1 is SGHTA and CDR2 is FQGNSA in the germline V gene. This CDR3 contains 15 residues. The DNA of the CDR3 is TGTGCCAGCAGCCTTACGACAGGGGCTGCCTATGGCTACACCTTC. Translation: CASSLTTGAAYGYTF.

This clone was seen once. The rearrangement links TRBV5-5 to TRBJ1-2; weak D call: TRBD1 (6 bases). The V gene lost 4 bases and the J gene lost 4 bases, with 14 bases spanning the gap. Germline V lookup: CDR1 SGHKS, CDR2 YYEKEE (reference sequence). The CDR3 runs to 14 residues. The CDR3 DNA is TGTGCCAGCAGCCCCCCTGGACAGATCTATGGCTACACCTTC. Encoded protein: CASSPPGQIYGYTF.

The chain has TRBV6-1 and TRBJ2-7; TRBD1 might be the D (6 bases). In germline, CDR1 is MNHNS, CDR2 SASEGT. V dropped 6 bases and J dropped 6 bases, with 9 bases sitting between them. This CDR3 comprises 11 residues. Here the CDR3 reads CASRGAGEQYF. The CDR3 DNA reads TGTGCCAGCAGGGGGGCGGGCGAGCAGTACTTC.

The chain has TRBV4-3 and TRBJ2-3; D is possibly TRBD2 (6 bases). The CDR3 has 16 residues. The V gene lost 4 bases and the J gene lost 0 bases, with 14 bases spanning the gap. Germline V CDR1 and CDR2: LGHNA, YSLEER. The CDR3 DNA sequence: TGCGCCAGCAGCCCAGGGACTTTTTCTAGCACAGATACGCAGTATTTT. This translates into CASSPGTFSSTDTQYF.

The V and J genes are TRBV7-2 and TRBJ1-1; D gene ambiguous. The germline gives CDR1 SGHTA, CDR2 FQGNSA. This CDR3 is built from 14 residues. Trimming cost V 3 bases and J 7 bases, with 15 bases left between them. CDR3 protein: CASSFGRKVYEAFF. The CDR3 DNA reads TGTGCCAGCAGCTTTGGGAGGAAGGTATATGAAGCTTTCTTT. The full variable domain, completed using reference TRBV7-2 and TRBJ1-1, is GAGVSQSPSNKVTEKGKDVELRCDPISGHTALYWYRQSLGQGLEFLIYFQGNSAPDKSGLPSDRFSAERTGGSVSTLTIQRTQQEDSAVYLCASSFGRKVYEAFFGQGTRLTVV.

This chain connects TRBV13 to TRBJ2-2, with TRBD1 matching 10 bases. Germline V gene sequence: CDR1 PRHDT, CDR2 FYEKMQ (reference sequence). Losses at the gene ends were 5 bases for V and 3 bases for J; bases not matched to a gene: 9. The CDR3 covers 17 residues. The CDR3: CASSIAGTGVYTGELFF. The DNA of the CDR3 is TGTGCCAGCAGCATCGCCGGGACAGGGGTTTACACCGGGGAGCTGTTTTTT.

CDR3 nucleotide sequence: TGTGCCAGCAGCTTGGAGCTTCTAGGGGGGGCCTACAATGAGCAGTTCTTC. Encoded protein: CASSLELLGGAYNEQFF. The chain links TRBV5-6 to TRBJ2-1; weak D call: TRBD2 (7 bases). Germline CDR1 SGHDT, CDR2 YYEEEE. The germline V and J ends were trimmed by 0 bases and 2 bases, with 15 bases remaining between them. The CDR3 has 17 amino acids.

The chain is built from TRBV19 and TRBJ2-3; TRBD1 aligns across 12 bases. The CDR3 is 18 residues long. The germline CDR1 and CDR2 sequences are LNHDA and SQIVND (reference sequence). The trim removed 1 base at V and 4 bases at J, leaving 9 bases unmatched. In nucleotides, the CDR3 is TGTGCCAGTAGTATAGCTGCGGGACAGGGGGCGCGGGCAGATACGCAGTATTTT. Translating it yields CASSIAAGQGARADTQYF.